This T cell receptor (beta chain) was observed in a study of CXCR3-negative and CXCR3-positive naive CD8 T cells. Whole-study findings and limits: TRB CDR3s of CXCR3-positive naive cells were more hydrophobic than those of CXCR3-negative naive cells. The study found that naive CXCR3-negative and CXCR3-positive cells shared TRBV-TRBJ usage, while memory cells differed. Comparison of naive subsets found surface CD5 to be comparable, and TCR strength was inferred on the basis of TRB CDR3 properties. CXCR3 expression dropped partially after cryopreservation, and most assays relied on fresh PBMCs.

The authors prepared UMI-labeled TRB cDNA libraries by 5' RACE. TCRdb re-called the 5' RACE reads; every CDR3 protein appears as one record, without DNA. The table for this sample gives about 89,000 distinct CDR3 sequences. CD45RO-CCR7+CD27+CD95- cells counted as naive CD8+ T cells. As concerns this clonotype: What it binds is not known.

Sequencing was performed on naive CXCR3+ CD8+ T cells from blood. Indicated subset: CD45RO-CCR7+CD27+CD95- naive CD8+ T cells expressing CXCR3 (TNR3+). The TCR comes from a human donor in good health. Some clones in this sample may be carry-over from other donors' samples.

This chain's CDR3 is CASSLTGARNEQFF. The chain uses TRBV12-3 or TRBV12-4 and TRBJ2-1; TCRdb reports TRBD1, a call that lacks DNA to check it against. The CDR3 runs to 14 residues.